This paragraph covers one T cell receptor (beta chain) sequence. CDR1 is MGHDK and CDR2 is SYGVNS in the germline V gene. V trimming: 6 bases; J trimming: 4 bases; junction bases outside the gene matches: 2. The CDR3 covers 13 residues. This entry is derived from a study of untreated major depressive disorder. Method: immunoSEQ multiplex PCR; TCRdb's copy keeps in-frame clones and lacks some. Of 21,000 or so clones listed, about 93% were seen once; the top ten hold roughly 0.33%. Input material: CD4+ T cells from PBMCs. The chain links TRBV25-1 to TRBJ1-1, with 10 nucleotides matching TRBD1. This receptor was obtained from a man in his thirties or forties in good health. The CDR3 DNA is TGTGCCAGCAGGAGGACAGGGGGCACTGAAGCTTTCTTT. This translates into CASRRTGGTEAFF.